The sequence of this T cell receptor (beta chain) was determined in a study of CD8+CD57+ T cells in acquired aplastic anemia. Study details: Sorted CD4+ and CD8+ cells gave an average of 3.2 ug of DNA. Study results and caveats: Controls did not differ significantly from patients in CD8+ Simpson's diversity. Shared by patients and controls, 25 to 30 CD8+ CDR3s were abundant in patients.

In regard to this clonotype: The antigen is not known.

CDR3 length: 15 residues. Germline CDR1 is DFQATT and CDR2 is SNEGSKA (reference sequence). V gave up 2 bases and J gave up 4 bases; unmatched junction bases: 7. Genomic DNA acted as the template from which TCR beta VDJ combination and CDR3 sequence profiling were carried out. TCRdb called the reads again in MiXCR, with one record for every CDR3 protein. The profile shows approximately 200,000 distinct CDR3 sequences, around 60% of them singletons. The source is a human donor in good health. This rearrangement joins TRBV20-1 to TRBJ2-3; TRBD2 agrees at 9 bases. The sequencing sample was made of sorted CD4+, CD8+, or CD8+CD57+ T cells (not recorded which) from PBMCs. The CDR3 loop reads CSARPLAGKPDTQYF. For the CDR3, the DNA is TGCAGTGCTAGACCCCTAGCGGGAAAACCAGATACGCAGTATTTT.